The sequence of this T cell receptor (beta chain) was determined in a study of CD8 T cells in Susac syndrome. General study findings and limits: It was acknowledged in the study that its TCR sequencing and HLA analysis involved a relatively small number of individuals.

The V end was cut by 5 bases, the J end by 7 bases, with 14 bases between. This CDR3 has 13 amino acids. This clonotype has a single count. Its antigen is as yet unknown. The multiple sclerosis controls, all treatment-naive patients, had relapsing-remitting disease that was stable or active. Negative isolation was used for CD8+ and CD4+ T cells and FACS enrichment for TEMRA cells. It was with random hexamers that 0.5 to 1 ug RNA was reverse transcribed. Amplification of TCR beta CDR3 across 54 Vbeta and 13 Jbeta was performed with immunoSEQ multiplex PCR. TCRdb reprocessed the immunoSEQ multiplex PCR reads via MiXCR and lists one record per CDR3 protein. This table has around 200,000 distinct CDR3 sequences, around 95% appearing once.

The clonotype originates from a human donor with multiple sclerosis. The chain uses TRBV12-3 or TRBV12-4 and TRBJ1-2; possible D gene TRBD1, 5 bases. Sequenced: CD4+ T cells from PBMCs. The CDR3 DNA reads TGTGCCAGCAGTAGCACAGGACTGTCTGGCTACACCTTC. It is translated as CASSSTGLSGYTF.